Shown below are 31 T cell receptor beta chains from a single sample sequenced in a study of blood T cells in healthy people across ages. Sample-barcoded 5' priming and a J-beta primer mix drove a second PCR of roughly 7 to 11 cycles. TCRdb analysed the 5' RACE reads with MiXCR anew, one entry per CDR3 protein. The sample shows 1.8 million or so distinct CDR3 sequences, about 39% of them seen only once. Input material: blood. The receptors were gathered from a human donor in good health.

V gene TRBV2 combines with J gene TRBJ2-1, with no clear D. Germline CDR1 reads SNHLY; CDR2 reads FYNNEI. V lost 5 bases to trimming and J lost 12 bases, with 17 bases between them. There are 13 residues in the CDR3. CDR3 nucleotide sequence: TGTGCCAGCAGTTCCGGTCCATACCGTGGGCAGTTCTTC. Its protein product is CASSSGPYRGQFF.

The chain joins TRBV20-1 to TRBJ2-5, with D tentatively TRBD1 or TRBD2 (7 bases each). Per the germline V gene, CDR1 is DFQATT and CDR2 is SNEGSKA (reference sequence). The germline V and J ends were trimmed by 5 bases and 2 bases, with 12 bases remaining between them. The CDR3 totals 13 residues. The CDR3 sequence is CSASQGGQETQYF. The CDR3 nucleotides read TGCAGTGCTTCTCAGGGGGGGCAAGAGACCCAGTACTTC.

This chain connects TRBV15 to TRBJ2-5; D might be TRBD2 (5 bases). The CDR3 is made up of 13 amino acids. Looked up from germline, CDR1 is LNHNV and CDR2 is YYDKDF (reference sequence). V lost 0 bases, J lost 10 bases, and 12 bases lay in between. The CDR3 protein is CATSREGGFGQYF. For the CDR3, the DNA is TGTGCCACCAGCAGAGAAGGCGGGTTCGGCCAGTACTTC.

The V gene is TRBV28, the J gene TRBJ2-3; D is unresolved. The V gene's germline CDR1 is MDHEN and CDR2 SYDVKM. V lost 4 bases and J lost 5, with 7 bases in between. This CDR3 has 12 residues. CDR3 sequence reads: CASSSPKDTQYF. The CDR3 nucleotides are TGTGCCAGCAGTTCCCCTAAAGATACGCAGTATTTT.

This clonotype was seen repeatedly, ten times or more. CDR3 protein: CATMGYRVRYGYTF. The CDR3 DNA reads as TGTGCCACCATGGGATACAGGGTTCGTTATGGCTACACCTTC. The V gene is TRBV6-5, the J gene TRBJ1-2; maybe TRBD1 (6 bases). The CDR3 has 14 amino acids. V was clipped by 10 bases and J by 5 bases, with 20 bases between them. Germline lookup yields CDR1 MNHEY and CDR2 SVGAGI.

This clonotype has just a few counts. The V call is TRBV14, the J call TRBJ2-1; 7 positions match TRBD2. This CDR3 has 17 amino acids. V lost 1 base, J lost 0 bases, and 6 bases stayed unmatched. CDR1 is SGHDN, CDR2 FVKESK, per germline. The DNA of the CDR3 is TGTGCCAGCAGCCAAGGCTGGGGGGGGAGCTCCTACAATGAGCAGTTCTTC. Amino acid sequence: CASSQGWGGSSYNEQFF.

The V call is TRBV7-2, the J call TRBJ1-6; no definite D call. CDR3 length: 17 residues. Germline V gene data show CDR1 as SGHTA and CDR2 as FQGNSA. Trimming left V 5 bases short and J 0 bases short, with 14 bases between. The CDR3 sequence: CASSLDSRSSYNSPLHF. As DNA, the CDR3 is TGTGCCAGCAGCCTGGACTCCCGGAGCTCCTATAATTCACCCCTCCACTTT.

This clonotype was seen more than once but under ten times. The chain links TRBV7-9 to TRBJ2-7; possibly TRBD1 for D (6 bases). The CDR3 covers 14 residues. V was trimmed by 5 bases and J by 4 bases, leaving 15 bases between them. CDR1 and CDR2 (germline): SEHNR, FQNEAQ (reference sequence). The CDR3 here is CASSQKTGPYEQYF. The CDR3 nucleotides read TGTGCCAGCAGCCAAAAGACAGGACCTTACGAGCAGTACTTC.

About this clonotype: Compared with germline, one end of the junction differs, possibly owing to a read error. The V gene is TRBV7-9, the J gene TRBJ1-4; D gene unclear. The CDR3 extends over 13 amino acids. CDR1 SEHNR and CDR2 FQNEAQ come from the germline V gene (reference sequence). The CDR3 DNA follows: TGTGCCGGCAGCTTAGTGGCTAATGAAAAACTGTTTTTT. Residues: CAGSLVANEKLFF.

The rearrangement joins TRBV4-3 to TRBJ2-7, with D hard to call. Trimming pared 1 base from V and 0 bases from J, leaving 7 bases between. CDR3 length: 14 residues. Germline values: CDR1 LGHNA, CDR2 YSLEER. CDR3 sequence reads: CASSQVHRSYEQYF. The CDR3 DNA sequence: TGCGCCAGCAGCCAAGTGCACCGCTCCTACGAGCAGTACTTC.

This rearrangement joins TRBV7-2 to TRBJ2-3, with 7 bases matching TRBD1. Trimming cost V 5 bases and J 4 bases; bases outside gene matches: 9. Germline-derived CDR1 and CDR2 are SGHTA and FQGNSA. The CDR3 has 15 amino acids. In nucleotides, the CDR3 is TGTGCCAGCAGCCCTTACGGACAGGACGCAGATACGCAGTATTTT. Residues: CASSPYGQDADTQYF. Together with reference TRBV7-2 and TRBJ2-3, the CDR3 gives the full variable domain: GAGVSQSPSNKVTEKGKDVELRCDPISGHTALYWYRQSLGQGLEFLIYFQGNSAPDKSGLPSDRFSAERTGGSVSTLTIQRTQQEDSAVYLCASSPYGQDADTQYFGPGTRLTVL.

V is TRBV19 and J is TRBJ1-1; TRBD1 might be the D (5 bases). Trimming left V 5 bases short and J 12 bases short, with 19 bases between. In germline, CDR1 is LNHDA, CDR2 SQIVND (reference sequence). This CDR3 contains 13 residues. CDR3 region: CASSLGRDQVTFF. The CDR3 DNA reads as TGTGCCAGTAGTCTAGGCCGGGACCAGGTCACTTTCTTT. The whole variable domain, filled in from reference TRBV19 and TRBJ1-1, reads DGGITQSPKYLFRKEGQNVTLSCEQNLNHDAMYWYRQDPGQGLRLIYYSQIVNDFQKGDIAEGYSVSREKKESFPLTVTSAQKNPTAFYLCASSLGRDQVTFFGQGTRLTVV.

The gene calls are TRBV6-4 and TRBJ2-4, with 7 bases aligning to TRBD2. This CDR3 region has 17 residues. Trimming at V came to 0 bases and at J to 13 bases, leaving 18 bases not matched to a gene. Germline V gene sequence: CDR1 MRHNA, CDR2 SNTAGT. CDR3 protein: CASSDSNRAGIYNEQYF. CDR3 bases: TGTGCCAGCAGTGACTCGAATAGAGCGGGGATCTACAATGAGCAGTACTTC.

The chain carries TRBV28 and TRBJ1-1; tentative D call: TRBD1 (5 bases). The V and J ends lost 7 bases and 4 bases respectively, with 19 bases between them. Germline CDR1 reads MDHEN; CDR2 reads SYDVKM. The CDR3 spans 15 residues. The CDR3 sequence is CASTSSRVGGTEAFF. Written as DNA, the CDR3 is TGTGCCAGCACATCATCCAGGGTGGGGGGCACTGAAGCTTTCTTT. Based on the CDR3 plus reference TRBV28 and TRBJ1-1, the full variable domain is DVKVTQSSRYLVKRTGEKVFLECVQDMDHENMFWYRQDPGLGLRLIYFSYDVKMKEKGDIPEGYSVSREKKERFSLILESASTNQTSMYLCASTSSRVGGTEAFFGQGTRLTVV.

The rearrangement links TRBV5-8 to TRBJ2-3; D remains unclear. This CDR3 contains 13 residues. From germline, CDR1 is SGHTS and CDR2 YDEGEE. V lost 1 base to trimming and J lost 5 bases, with 8 bases between them. Here the CDR3 reads CASSLMQEDTQYF. CDR3 coding DNA: TGTGCCAGCAGCTTGATGCAGGAAGATACGCAGTATTTT.

The V and J genes are TRBV29-1 and TRBJ2-1; possible D gene TRBD2, 7 bases. The V end was cut by 7 bases, the J end by 9 bases, with 22 bases between. In germline, CDR1 is SQVTM, CDR2 ANQGSEA. This CDR3 has 14 residues. The CDR3 here is CSGTRGGISVEQFF. CDR3 DNA sequence: TGCAGCGGGACCAGGGGAGGGATTTCGGTTGAGCAGTTCTTC.

This clonotype was observed a handful of times. The chain combines TRBV12-3 or TRBV12-4 with TRBJ1-1, with 7 bases that match TRBD1. CDR3 length equals 12 residues. V gave up 6 bases and J gave up 10 bases; unmatched junction bases: 8. CDR3 sequence (DNA): TGTGCCAGCAGCGAGGGGGCAGGAGTAGCTTTCTTT. Its translation: CASSEGAGVAFF.

This clonotype has only a few counts. CDR3 bases: TGCGCCAGCAGCCAAGTCCAACAGTCTCGGTATGGCTACACCTTC. Translation: CASSQVQQSRYGYTF. The chain employs TRBV4-3 and TRBJ1-2; D call uncertain. Germline values: CDR1 LGHNA, CDR2 YSLEER. V gave up 1 base and J gave up 5 bases, with 14 bases separating them. This CDR3 comprises 15 residues.

This clonotype showed up just a few times. The chain recombines TRBV4-3 with TRBJ2-5; D might be TRBD2 (7 bases). CDR1 LGHNA and CDR2 YSLEER come from the germline V gene. Trimming cost V 2 bases and J 3 bases, with 13 bases left between them. The CDR3 has 15 amino acids. The CDR3 bases are TGCGCCAGCAGCCAATTAAGGGGGGGCGAAGAGACCCAGTACTTC. Its translation: CASSQLRGGEETQYF.

This clonotype was found a few times. The J gene is TRBJ1-5, the V gene TRBV20-1, with TRBD1 identical over 8 bases. Germline V gives CDR1 DFQATT, CDR2 SNEGSKA (reference sequence). With V trimmed by 5 bases and J by 4 bases, 4 bases remained unmatched. The CDR3 length is 13 residues. DNA for the CDR3: TGCAGTGCTTTGGACAGGGCAAATCAGCCCCAGCATTTT. Its protein product is CSALDRANQPQHF.

The CDR3 sequence is CASSSGDRNQPQHF. CDR3 DNA sequence: TGCGCCAGCAGCTCTGGGGACCGTAATCAGCCCCAGCATTTT. V is TRBV5-1 and J is TRBJ1-5; D may be TRBD1 (5 bases). The germline CDR1 and CDR2 sequences are SGHRS and YFSETQ. Trimming left V 3 bases short and J 4 bases short, with 11 bases between. CDR3 size: 14 residues.

The rearrangement uses TRBV5-8 and TRBJ2-5; 12 bases align to TRBD2. Germline loops: CDR1 SGHTS, CDR2 YDEGEE. This CDR3 region has 17 residues. V shed 4 bases, J shed 2 bases, and the junction held 9 bases outside the gene matches. Here the CDR3 DNA reads TGTGCCAGCAGCCCGGCTGGTCTAGCGGGGGGGCAAGAGACCCAGTACTTC. Residues: CASSPAGLAGGQETQYF.

This chain uses TRBV7-2 with TRBJ2-7; the D is unclear. V gave up 2 bases and J gave up 0 bases, with 17 bases separating them. The CDR3 has 17 amino acids. In germline, CDR1 is SGHTA, CDR2 FQGNSA. The CDR3 DNA reads as TGTGCCAGCAGCTTAAGGATTGGCGCCCGAGGCTCCTACGAGCAGTACTTC. Its translation is CASSLRIGARGSYEQYF.

The rearrangement joins TRBV9 to TRBJ1-1; the D is unclear. Germline V gives CDR1 SGDLS, CDR2 YYNGEE. V lost 3 bases to trimming and J lost 0 bases, with 9 bases between them. This CDR3 is 14 amino acids long. The CDR3 bases are TGTGCCAGCAGCGCCTCAAGTATGAACACTGAAGCTTTCTTT. Protein sequence: CASSASSMNTEAFF.

The chain recombines TRBV6-2 or TRBV6-3 with TRBJ1-6; a possible D gene is TRBD1 (6 bases). The V gene lost 6 bases and the J gene lost 15 bases, with 21 bases spanning the gap. The germline gives CDR1 MNHEY, CDR2 SVGEGT. The CDR3 runs to 14 residues. The CDR3 DNA follows: TGTGCCAGCAGCCGCTCGACAGGTTCTGAGGACCTCCACTTT. Protein sequence: CASSRSTGSEDLHF.

The gene calls are TRBV6-2 or TRBV6-3 and TRBJ1-5, with D unresolved. CDR1 MNHEY and CDR2 SVGEGT come from the germline V gene. The CDR3 is made up of 16 amino acids. The V and J ends lost 5 bases and 4 bases respectively, with 18 bases between them. The CDR3 coding sequence is TGTGCCAGCAGTCCCCTTGGGGTACAGAGAAATCAGCCCCAGCATTTT. Protein sequence: CASSPLGVQRNQPQHF.

This clonotype showed up just a few times. This rearrangement joins TRBV18 to TRBJ2-3; 7 bases map to TRBD1. V shed 3 bases, J shed 4 bases, and the junction held 13 bases outside the gene matches. Germline CDR1 and CDR2: KGHSH and LQKENI. This CDR3 comprises 17 residues. The DNA for the CDR3 is TGTGCCAGCTCACCCAACAGGGGAGCGGTAGAGGCAGATACGCAGTATTTT. It codes for CASSPNRGAVEADTQYF.

The chain carries TRBV11-2 and TRBJ1-1; 10 bases are a match to TRBD1. With 3 bases clipped from V and 0 bases from J, the junction kept 4 bases outside the gene matches. Germline V gene sequence: CDR1 SGHAT, CDR2 FQNNGV. This CDR3 spans 16 amino acids. CDR3: CASSFWDRGLNTEAFF. CDR3 bases: TGTGCCAGCAGCTTTTGGGACAGGGGCTTGAACACTGAAGCTTTCTTT.

The rearrangement links TRBV13 to TRBJ1-2; tentatively, D is TRBD1 (5 bases). V was shortened by 0 bases and J by 4 bases, with 15 bases between the two germline ends. Germline lookup yields CDR1 PRHDT and CDR2 FYEKMQ (reference sequence). The CDR3 is 16 residues long. CDR3 region: CASSLGLTGGTYGYTF. The CDR3 coding sequence is TGTGCCAGCAGCTTAGGTCTTACTGGGGGAACCTATGGCTACACCTTC.

This clonotype was seen once. The V and J genes are TRBV12-3 or TRBV12-4 and TRBJ2-1; a possible D gene is TRBD1 (7 bases). The germline V and J ends were trimmed by 8 bases and 13 bases, with 30 bases remaining between them. The CDR3 consists of 16 residues. CDR3 nucleotides: TGTGCCAGCGGCCAGGGGGTTTCCCCAAGGGGGGAGACCCAGTTCTTC. It encodes CASGQGVSPRGETQFF.

This chain uses TRBV10-3 with TRBJ1-5; D ambiguous. V lost 3 bases to trimming and J lost 4 bases, with 7 bases between them. Germline assignment: CDR1 ENHRY and CDR2 SYGVKD. The CDR3 is made up of 13 amino acids. CDR3 protein: CAISDGRNQPQHF. The CDR3 DNA sequence: TGTGCCATCAGTGACGGCAGGAATCAGCCCCAGCATTTT.